These 28 T cell receptor beta chains came from one sample sequenced in a study of blood T cell repertoires in COVID-19. Method: immunoSEQ multiplex PCR; TCRdb's copy keeps in-frame clones and lacks some. The data show 200,000 to 250,000 clones, with approximately 80% seen just once and approximately 18% held by the top ten. The sample was peripheral blood. These receptors all come from a woman of 80 years or more with active or convalescent COVID-19.

In its sample, this clone was seen once. The J gene is TRBJ2-7, the V gene TRBV6-6; 7 bases agree with TRBD1. This CDR3 is 15 amino acids long. The germline gives CDR1 MNHNY, CDR2 SVGAGI (reference sequence). Germline trimming cut 5 bases from V and 1 base from J; bases unmatched to any gene: 8. In DNA, the CDR3 is TGTGCCAGCAGTAGACAGGGTGGAAGGTCCTACGAGCAGTACTTC. Amino acids: CASSRQGGRSYEQYF.

This clone was seen once. The rearrangement links TRBV6-2 or TRBV6-3 to TRBJ2-1; 13 bases are a match to TRBD2. With 4 bases clipped from V and 4 bases from J, the junction kept 7 bases outside the gene matches. Germline assignment: CDR1 MNHEY and CDR2 SVGEGT. There are 17 residues in the CDR3. The CDR3 loop is CASSLGTSGMIYNEQFF. CDR3 nucleotides: TGTGCCAGCAGTTTAGGGACTAGCGGGATGATATACAATGAGCAGTTCTTC.

The chain uses TRBV14 and TRBJ1-2, with D perhaps matching TRBD1 (5 bases). The CDR3 has 12 residues. Trimming shortened V by 1 base and J by 14 bases, and 14 bases separated the two germline ends. CDR1 is SGHDN and CDR2 is FVKESK in the germline V gene. CDR3 nucleotide sequence: TGTGCCAGCAGCCAAGGGAAGGGGAAAAGTACCTTC. Its translation: CASSQGKGKSTF.

This rearrangement joins TRBV5-6 to TRBJ2-2; TRBD1 matches 8 bases. CDR3 length: 15 amino acids. Germline V CDR1 and CDR2: SGHDT, YYEEEE. After removal of 4 bases from V and 5 bases from J, the junction contained 7 bases not matched to a gene. The CDR3 coding sequence is TGTGCCAGCAGCCGCGGACAGGGATGGACCGGGGAGCTGTTTTTT. Protein sequence: CASSRGQGWTGELFF.

V is TRBV6-2 or TRBV6-3 and J is TRBJ2-3; a possible D gene is TRBD2 (5 bases). Germline assignment: CDR1 MNHEY and CDR2 SVGEGT. CDR3 length equals 17 residues. The V end lost 2 bases, the J end lost 3 bases, and 18 bases lay between the germline ends. The CDR3 loop reads CASSYSRIGERTDTQYF. The CDR3 DNA is TGTGCCAGCAGTTACAGTCGGATCGGGGAGAGGACAGATACGCAGTATTTT.

The chain links TRBV11-3 to TRBJ1-1; TRBD1 might be the D (6 bases). The CDR3 runs 15 residues. The V end lost 0 bases, the J end lost 8 bases, and 16 bases lay between the germline ends. Germline loops: CDR1 SGHNT, CDR2 YENEEA. The CDR3 loop reads CASSLEDRPNHEAFF. In nucleotides, the CDR3 is TGTGCCAGCAGCTTAGAAGACAGGCCTAACCACGAAGCTTTCTTT.

The V call is TRBV19, the J call TRBJ2-1; D perhaps matches TRBD1 (5 bases). CDR1 LNHDA and CDR2 SQIVND come from the germline V gene (reference sequence). The V and J ends lost 3 bases and 2 bases respectively, with 14 bases between them. The CDR3 runs to 16 residues. The DNA of the CDR3 is TGTGCCAGTAGTATTCGTGGCAGGGTGGCCTACAATGAGCAGTTCTTC. Encoded protein: CASSIRGRVAYNEQFF.

The V gene is TRBV11-3, the J gene TRBJ1-1, with a tentative D call TRBD1 (6 bases). Trimming cost V 2 bases and J 4 bases, with 8 bases left between them. The CDR3 covers 13 residues. Per the germline V gene, CDR1 is SGHNT and CDR2 is YENEEA. The CDR3 DNA reads TGTGCCAGCAGCTTACAGGGGTCCACTGAAGCTTTCTTT. Translating gives CASSLQGSTEAFF.

In DNA, the CDR3 is TGTGCCAGCAGCCAAGTGGGCCTCTACGAGCAGTACTTC. This gives the protein CASSQVGLYEQYF. The chain carries TRBV3-1 (or the pseudogene TRBV3-2) and TRBJ2-7; no clear D gene. Germline loops: CDR1 LGHDT, CDR2 YNNKEL (reference sequence). The CDR3 extends over 13 amino acids. V lost 1 base, J lost 3 bases, and 7 bases lay in between.

This chain uses TRBV7-2 with TRBJ2-7, with 9 bases aligning to TRBD2. The CDR3 totals 19 residues. Trimming took 4 bases from V and 3 from J; bases not matched to a gene: 19. The germline CDR1 and CDR2 sequences are SGHTA and FQGNSA. Written as DNA, the CDR3 is TGTGCCAGCAGCTCACCCCACGGGACACCCGGACTAGCGCGCTACGAGCAGTACTTC. Residues: CASSSPHGTPGLARYEQYF.

The V gene is TRBV9, the J gene TRBJ2-1, with D maybe TRBD2 (6 bases). The germline V and J ends were trimmed by 1 base and 0 bases, with 11 bases remaining between them. The germline V gene has CDR1 SGDLS and CDR2 YYNGEE. The CDR3 has 16 residues. CDR3 nucleotide sequence: TGTGCCAGCAGCGTACCGGGTAGCGGCTCCTACAATGAGCAGTTCTTC. The encoded protein is CASSVPGSGSYNEQFF.

The gene calls are TRBV19 and TRBJ1-1; D remains ambiguous. CDR1 LNHDA and CDR2 SQIVND come from the germline V gene (reference sequence). This CDR3 contains 15 residues. V gave up 4 bases and J gave up 3 bases, with 15 bases separating them. The CDR3 reads CASSTRAIWDTEAFF. The CDR3 coding sequence is TGTGCCAGTAGTACGCGGGCTATATGGGACACTGAAGCTTTCTTT.

The J gene is TRBJ1-5, the V gene TRBV19; maybe TRBD1 (6 bases). The V and J ends lost 4 bases and 7 bases respectively, with 20 bases between them. Germline assignment: CDR1 LNHDA and CDR2 SQIVND (reference sequence). CDR3 length: 16 amino acids. In nucleotides, the CDR3 is TGTGCCAGTAGTACCCTTTCAGGACAGATTTCACAGCCCCAGCATTTT. Encoded protein: CASSTLSGQISQPQHF.

This chain links TRBV7-2 with TRBJ2-3, with D perhaps TRBD1 (6 bases). The V gene's germline CDR1 is SGHTA and CDR2 FQGNSA. This CDR3 has 15 amino acids. Trimming left V 5 bases short and J 2 bases short, with 14 bases between. CDR3 sequence (DNA): TGTGCCAGCAGCCCCCGACAGGAAAACACAGATACGCAGTATTTT. Its translation is CASSPRQENTDTQYF.

This clone was picked up one time. The V and J genes are TRBV5-1 and TRBJ2-3; 8 bases are shared with TRBD1. CDR1 is SGHRS and CDR2 is YFSETQ in the germline V gene. The CDR3 extends over 14 amino acids. With V trimmed by 3 bases and J by 6 bases, 6 bases remained unmatched. The CDR3 DNA follows: TGCGCCAGCAGCTCCCAGGGGGCGGGGGATACGCAGTATTTT. This codes for CASSSQGAGDTQYF.

The chain links TRBV6-5 to TRBJ1-2, with D perhaps TRBD1 (6 bases). The ends were cut back, 7 bases at V and 10 bases at J, with 22 bases in the middle. The CDR3 totals 14 residues. Germline V CDR1 and CDR2: MNHEY, SVGAGI. For the CDR3, the DNA is TGTGCCAGCATACCTCAGAGGGGGGGTCTTGACTACACCTTC. Residues: CASIPQRGGLDYTF.

The rearrangement uses TRBV18 and TRBJ2-5; D might be TRBD1 (6 bases). The germline gives CDR1 KGHSH, CDR2 LQKENI. V gave up 4 bases and J gave up 2 bases, with 8 bases separating them. The CDR3 runs to 13 residues. The CDR3 region is CASSRTDQETQYF. For the CDR3, the DNA is TGTGCCAGCTCACGGACAGATCAAGAGACCCAGTACTTC.

This chain links TRBV5-1 with TRBJ2-5; D possibly corresponds to TRBD2 (6 bases). Germline CDR1 is SGHRS and CDR2 is YFSETQ. This CDR3 is 14 amino acids long. The V and J ends lost 0 bases and 5 bases respectively, with 11 bases between them. CDR3 region: CASSLGLDGETQYF. The CDR3 bases are TGCGCCAGCAGCTTGGGACTAGACGGGGAGACCCAGTACTTC. Together with reference TRBV5-1 and TRBJ2-5, the CDR3 gives the full variable domain: KAGVTQTPRYLIKTRGQQVTLSCSPISGHRSVSWYQQTPGQGLQFLFEYFSETQRNKGNFPGRFSGRQFSNSRSEMNVSTLELGDSALYLCASSLGLDGETQYFGPGTRLLVL.

The chain recombines TRBV2 with TRBJ2-3; 13 nucleotides match TRBD2. Germline lookup yields CDR1 SNHLY and CDR2 FYNNEI. V was clipped by 6 bases and J by 6 bases; unmatched bases: 6. The CDR3 extends over 15 amino acids. In DNA form, the CDR3 reads TGTGCCAGCAGGGGGACTAGCGGGGAATGGGATACGCAGTATTTT. Its protein product is CASRGTSGEWDTQYF. Supplemented by reference TRBV2 and TRBJ2-3, the full variable domain reads EPEVTQTPSHQVTQMGQEVILRCVPISNHLYFYWYRQILGQKVEFLVSFYNNEISEKSEIFDDQFSVERPDGSNFTLKIRSTKLEDSAMYFCASRGTSGEWDTQYFGPGTRLTVL.

The chain recombines TRBV9 with TRBJ2-5; a possible D gene is TRBD2 (5 bases). Trimming pared 2 bases from V and 4 bases from J, leaving 15 bases between. The CDR3 length is 15 residues. From germline, CDR1 is SGDLS and CDR2 YYNGEE. The DNA for the CDR3 is TGTGCCAGCAGCGTGTGGTCTAGCATGGGAGAGACCCAGTACTTC. It translates to CASSVWSSMGETQYF.

The chain couples TRBV11-2 to TRBJ2-4, with TRBD2 matching 7 bases. Germline CDR1 SGHAT, CDR2 FQNNGV. The CDR3 has 16 residues. V gave up 5 bases and J gave up 3 bases; unmatched junction bases: 10. The DNA of the CDR3 is TGTGCCAGCAGCCACGCGGGGGTTATGGTCAAAAACATTCAGTACTTC. It is translated as CASSHAGVMVKNIQYF.

The chain has TRBV19 and TRBJ1-2; D is uncertain. The CDR3 runs to 14 residues. CDR1 and CDR2 (germline): LNHDA, SQIVND (reference sequence). V was clipped by 1 base and J by 3 bases, with 9 bases between them. The CDR3 loop is CASSIVQDYYGYTF. The CDR3 DNA sequence: TGTGCCAGTAGTATAGTGCAGGACTACTATGGCTACACCTTC.

The chain links TRBV3-1 (or the pseudogene TRBV3-2) to TRBJ2-5; TRBD2 agrees at 11 bases. Trimming took 2 bases from V and 5 from J; bases not matched to a gene: 7. The germline gives CDR1 LGHDT, CDR2 YNNKEL (reference sequence). This CDR3 is built from 16 residues. This CDR3 reads CASSQRDSGRGETQYF. The CDR3 nucleotides read TGTGCCAGCAGCCAACGAGATAGCGGGAGGGGTGAGACCCAGTACTTC.

The rearrangement joins TRBV15 to TRBJ1-2; 7 bases match TRBD1. Germline V lookup: CDR1 LNHNV, CDR2 YYDKDF (reference sequence). The CDR3 consists of 16 residues. Germline trimming cut 0 bases from V and 8 bases from J; bases unmatched to any gene: 12. The CDR3 DNA reads as TGTGCCACCAGCAGAGATAGTCCTGGGACAGCCTACGGCTACACCTTC. Translation: CATSRDSPGTAYGYTF. Together with reference TRBV15 and TRBJ1-2, the CDR3 gives the full variable domain: DAMVIQNPRYQVTQFGKPVTLSCSQTLNHNVMYWYQQKSSQAPKLLFHYYDKDFNNEADTPDNFQSRRPNTSFCFLDIRSPGLGDTAMYLCATSRDSPGTAYGYTFGSGTRLTVV.

This sequence joins TRBV9 and TRBJ1-1, with D perhaps TRBD1 (5 bases). Trimming took 3 bases from V and 2 from J, leaving 14 bases between them. Looked up from germline, CDR1 is SGDLS and CDR2 is YYNGEE. The CDR3 contains 15 residues. CDR3 nucleotide sequence: TGTGCCAGCAGCGCGCTGGGGGGACCTAACACTGAAGCTTTCTTT. This sequence encodes CASSALGGPNTEAFF.

The V gene is TRBV5-1, the J gene TRBJ2-5, with a weak D call TRBD2 (7 bases). The germline CDR1 and CDR2 sequences are SGHRS and YFSETQ. CDR3 length equals 16 residues. V dropped 7 bases and J dropped 5 bases, with 24 bases sitting between them. The CDR3 loop is CASQGGGPSERETQYF. The DNA of the CDR3 is TGCGCCAGCCAAGGGGGGGGGCCCTCAGAGAGGGAGACCCAGTACTTC.

This clone was picked up one time. J is TRBJ2-3 and V is TRBV7-2; D unresolved. This CDR3 contains 14 residues. Germline V gives CDR1 SGHTA, CDR2 FQGNSA. Trimming took 5 bases from V and 2 from J, leaving 11 bases between them. The CDR3 region has the DNA TGTGCCAGCAGCGCGAAACCCCACACAGATACGCAGTATTTT. It translates to CASSAKPHTDTQYF.

The genes are TRBV4-1 and TRBJ1-2; D remains unclear. Looked up from germline, CDR1 is MGHRA and CDR2 is YSYEKL. The CDR3 spans 14 residues. V dropped 0 bases and J dropped 0 bases, with 5 bases sitting between them. The CDR3, as DNA: TGCGCCAGCAGCCAAGATCAGGCTAACTATGGCTACACCTTC. This encodes CASSQDQANYGYTF.